The next 29 T cell receptor beta chains were all read from a single sample in a study of blood T cell repertoires in COVID-19. Generated by immunoSEQ multiplex PCR, the TCRdb table keeps only in-frame clones and is missing some. The profile shows approximately 440,000 clones, around 90% of them singletons. The sequenced sample was PBMCs or T cells enriched from blood (not recorded which). The receptors derive from a man aged 18 to 30 who had recovered from COVID-19.

The rearrangement uses TRBV6-2 or TRBV6-3 and TRBJ2-7; the D gene is possibly TRBD1 (5 bases). Per germline, CDR1 MNHEY and CDR2 SVGEGT. CDR3 length: 14 residues. Trimming took off 2 bases at V and 0 bases at J, with 8 bases between the two ends. The CDR3: CASSYPDSSYEQYF. In DNA, the CDR3 is TGTGCCAGCAGTTACCCTGACAGCTCCTACGAGCAGTACTTC.

V gene TRBV9 combines with J gene TRBJ1-5, with 7 bases identical to TRBD1. This CDR3 has 14 residues. After removal of 3 bases from V and 5 bases from J, the junction contained 5 bases not matched to a gene. Germline values: CDR1 SGDLS, CDR2 YYNGEE. CDR3 nucleotide sequence: TGTGCCAGCAGCGCGACAGGGTCTCATCAGCCCCAGCATTTT. Protein: CASSATGSHQPQHF.

This rearrangement joins TRBV11-3 to TRBJ1-1; 8 bases are shared with TRBD1. Per germline, CDR1 SGHNT and CDR2 YENEEA. V was clipped by 4 bases and J by 4 bases; unmatched bases: 5. The CDR3 length is 14 residues. CDR3 bases: TGTGCCAGCAGCTATAGGACAGGGTTCACTGAAGCTTTCTTT. This encodes CASSYRTGFTEAFF.

V gene TRBV3-1 (or the pseudogene TRBV3-2) combines with J gene TRBJ1-5, with a possible D match to TRBD1 (6 bases). The V gene lost 2 bases and the J gene lost 1 base, with 15 bases spanning the gap. The CDR3 runs 17 residues. Germline loops: CDR1 LGHDT, CDR2 YNNKEL (reference sequence). CDR3: CASSQFTGWRSNQPQHF. In nucleotides, the CDR3 is TGTGCCAGCAGCCAATTTACAGGGTGGAGAAGCAATCAGCCCCAGCATTTT.

This CDR3 reads CASRLNQPQHF. CDR3 coding DNA: TGTGCCAGCAGGCTAAATCAGCCCCAGCATTTT. The chain recombines TRBV2 with TRBJ1-5; D uncertain. This CDR3 has 11 residues. V shed 6 bases and J shed 4 bases, with 4 bases lying between them. The germline V gene has CDR1 SNHLY and CDR2 FYNNEI.

The J gene is TRBJ1-6, the V gene TRBV5-1; no reliable D call. Trimming stripped 0 bases from V and 0 bases from J, with 10 bases between. The germline V gene encodes CDR1 SGHRS and CDR2 YFSETQ. This CDR3 comprises 17 residues. CDR3 protein: CASSLEARSSYNSPLHF. CDR3 nucleotide sequence: TGCGCCAGCAGCTTGGAGGCCCGGAGCTCCTATAATTCACCCCTCCACTTT.

The chain employs TRBV7-9 and TRBJ2-3; 8 bases line up with TRBD2. Losses at the gene ends were 3 bases for V and 2 bases for J; bases not matched to a gene: 4. Germline V gives CDR1 SEHNR, CDR2 FQNEAQ (reference sequence). This CDR3 region has 15 residues. CDR3 nucleotides: TGTGCCAGCAGCTTCCTAGCGGGCGTCACAGATACGCAGTATTTT. It translates to CASSFLAGVTDTQYF. The entire variable domain, with the rest obtained from reference TRBV7-9 and TRBJ2-3, is as follows: DTGVSQNPRHKITKRGQNVTFRCDPISEHNRLYWYRQTLGQGPEFLTYFQNEAQLEKSRLLSDRFSAERPKGSFSTLEIQRTEQGDSAMYLCASSFLAGVTDTQYFGPGTRLTVL.

The rearrangement links TRBV21-1 to TRBJ1-1. TRBV21-1 is given as a pseudogene. The CDR3 is 12 amino acids. This chain's CDR3 is CASSKALAEAFF. In nucleotides, the CDR3 is TGTGCCAGCAGCAAAGCCCTAGCGGAAGCTTTCTTT.

The chain joins TRBV28 to TRBJ1-2; 8 positions agree with TRBD1. The junction had 6 bases not matched to a gene; V was cut back by 3 bases and J by 3 bases. Germline lookup yields CDR1 MDHEN and CDR2 SYDVKM. The CDR3 runs 15 residues. The CDR3 protein is CASSFQGARYYGYTF. The CDR3 DNA reads as TGTGCCAGCAGTTTCCAGGGGGCGCGGTACTATGGCTACACCTTC.

This chain joins TRBV5-1 and TRBJ1-4; TRBD1 aligns across 11 bases. The CDR3 has 15 residues. In germline, CDR1 is SGHRS, CDR2 YFSETQ. Trimming removed 5 bases from V and 6 bases from J; junction bases left unmatched: 6. In nucleotides, the CDR3 is TGCGCCAGCAGGTCCCCGGGACAGGGGGATGAAAAACTGTTTTTT. This codes for CASRSPGQGDEKLFF.

The chain recombines TRBV4-1 with TRBJ1-1; TRBD1 is a possible D gene (6 bases). The germline V gene encodes CDR1 MGHRA and CDR2 YSYEKL. The V end was cut by 3 bases, the J end by 6 bases, with 14 bases between. The CDR3 length is 14 residues. CDR3 nucleotide sequence: TGCGCCAGCAGCCAGGCAACAGGGATCCCTGAAGCTTTCTTT. Translation: CASSQATGIPEAFF.

The rearrangement uses TRBV7-2 and TRBJ2-7; D is undetermined. The germline V and J ends were trimmed by 1 base and 2 bases, with 6 bases remaining between them. CDR3 size: 13 residues. Germline CDR1 and CDR2: SGHTA and FQGNSA. As DNA, the CDR3 is TGTGCCAGCAGCTTAGGGAGAACCTACGAGCAGTACTTC. It specifies CASSLGRTYEQYF.

The chain employs TRBV19 and TRBJ1-1; no clear D gene. The CDR3 covers 13 residues. With 7 bases removed from V and 0 bases from J, the gap between germline ends came to 9 bases. The germline V gene has CDR1 LNHDA and CDR2 SQIVND (reference sequence). Written as DNA, the CDR3 is TGTGCCAGTAAATACAGCTTGAACACTGAAGCTTTCTTT. Its protein is CASKYSLNTEAFF.

The chain joins TRBV6-5 to TRBJ1-4; no reliable D call. Looked up from germline, CDR1 is MNHEY and CDR2 is SVGAGI. The CDR3 runs 14 residues. V lost 2 bases and J lost 7, with 11 bases in between. The CDR3 DNA reads TGTGCCAGCAGTTACGCTAGAGGTAGTGAAAAACTGTTTTTT. Residues: CASSYARGSEKLFF.

The chain couples TRBV5-1 to TRBJ2-5; the D gene is possibly TRBD1 (6 bases). The V and J ends lost 0 bases and 5 bases respectively, with 11 bases between them. This CDR3 comprises 14 residues. Germline V gene data show CDR1 as SGHRS and CDR2 as YFSETQ. The CDR3 protein is CASSLGTTGETQYF. In DNA, the CDR3 is TGCGCCAGCAGCTTGGGGACGACAGGTGAGACCCAGTACTTC.

This clone was observed a few times. V usage is TRBV11-2 and J usage is TRBJ1-1, with D tentatively TRBD1 (5 bases). The V and J ends lost 2 bases and 0 bases respectively, with 13 bases between them. Germline lookup yields CDR1 SGHAT and CDR2 FQNNGV. The CDR3 is 16 amino acids. The CDR3 nucleotides read TGTGCCAGCAGCTTATCAGGTCTAGGGGTGAACACTGAAGCTTTCTTT. It specifies CASSLSGLGVNTEAFF.

V usage is TRBV23-1 and J usage is TRBJ1-2; D is undetermined. TRBV23-1 is assigned to the ORF class and has an uncertain function. V was shortened by 6 bases and J by 7 bases, with 9 bases between the two germline ends. This CDR3 has 11 residues. CDR3 region: CASRSDTGYTF. Here the CDR3 DNA reads TGCGCCAGCAGATCCGACACTGGCTACACCTTC.

This rearrangement joins TRBV2 to TRBJ2-2, with D possibly TRBD2 on 5 matching bases. This CDR3 is 16 amino acids long. Trimming shortened V by 3 bases and J by 2 bases, and 13 bases separated the two germline ends. Germline CDR1 is SNHLY and CDR2 is FYNNEI. The CDR3, as DNA: TGTGCCAGCAGTGAGGTTTCAGCGGCCAACACCGGGGAGCTGTTTTTT. This gives the protein CASSEVSAANTGELFF.

This chain connects TRBV29-1 to TRBJ2-1; TRBD2 is a possible D gene (6 bases). Trimming pared 5 bases from V and 0 bases from J, leaving 20 bases between. The CDR3 spans 17 residues. Germline assignment: CDR1 SQVTM and CDR2 ANQGSEA. CDR3 nucleotides: TGCAGCGTTCTTGGGCGCGGGAACCGGAGCTCCTACAATGAGCAGTTCTTC. This codes for CSVLGRGNRSSYNEQFF.

J is TRBJ2-1 and V is TRBV11-2; 10 bases agree with TRBD2. J was trimmed by 6 bases and V by 4 bases; bases with no gene match: 6. Germline V gives CDR1 SGHAT, CDR2 FQNNGV. The CDR3 has 15 residues. The CDR3 protein is CASSSIAGGINEQFF. CDR3 DNA: TGTGCCAGCAGCTCGATAGCGGGAGGTATCAATGAGCAGTTCTTC.

The V call is TRBV12-5, the J call TRBJ1-3; TRBD1 might be the D (6 bases). This CDR3 has 14 residues. V was shortened by 1 base and J by 4 bases, with 8 bases between the two germline ends. CDR1 is LGHNT, CDR2 FRNRAP, per germline. CDR3 loop: CASGLGTAGNTIYF. In DNA form, the CDR3 reads TGTGCTAGTGGTTTGGGGACAGCGGGAAACACCATATATTTT.

This clone was seen once. This rearrangement joins TRBV15 to TRBJ2-7; TRBD1 aligns across 9 bases. With 0 bases clipped from V and 5 bases from J, the junction kept 8 bases outside the gene matches. Germline lookup yields CDR1 LNHNV and CDR2 YYDKDF (reference sequence). There are 16 residues in the CDR3. The CDR3 loop is CATSRDSTGTGNEQYF. The CDR3 nucleotides are TGTGCCACCAGCAGAGATTCAACCGGGACAGGGAACGAGCAGTACTTC.

The V gene is TRBV27, the J gene TRBJ2-1, with 7 bases fitting TRBD2. Losses at the gene ends were 6 bases for V and 5 bases for J; bases not matched to a gene: 10. This CDR3 has 15 residues. Per germline, CDR1 MNHEY and CDR2 SMNVEV (reference sequence). CDR3 in amino acids: CASRSGRLAHNEQFF. In DNA, the CDR3 is TGTGCCAGCAGATCCGGGCGACTAGCCCACAATGAGCAGTTCTTC.

The chain couples TRBV4-2 to TRBJ2-1; 9 nucleotides match TRBD2. With V trimmed by 1 base and J by 5 bases, 15 bases remained unmatched. The CDR3 totals 19 residues. The germline gives CDR1 LGHNA, CDR2 YNFKEQ. As DNA, the CDR3 is TGTGCCAGCAGCCAAGTCGGCCTTCTGCGGGAGGGCCTCGACAATGAGCAGTTCTTC. Translation gives CASSQVGLLREGLDNEQFF.

This clone was observed a few times. The chain links TRBV12-5 to TRBJ1-1; weak D call: TRBD1 (5 bases). V lost 1 base to trimming and J lost 1 base, with 13 bases between them. The CDR3 runs to 16 residues. Per the germline V gene, CDR1 is LGHNT and CDR2 is FRNRAP. The CDR3 DNA follows: TGTGCTAGTGGTTTGGGGTCTTACACAGGGAACACTGAAGCTTTCTTT. Protein sequence: CASGLGSYTGNTEAFF. Based on the CDR3 plus reference TRBV12-5 and TRBJ1-1, the full variable domain is DARVTQTPRHKVTEMGQEVTMRCQPILGHNTVFWYRQTMMQGLELLAYFRNRAPLDDSGMPKDRFSAEMPDATLATLKIQPSEPRDSAVYFCASGLGSYTGNTEAFFGQGTRLTVV.

This clone was detected a few times. V and J are TRBV2 and TRBJ2-7; TRBD2 matches 10 bases. Per germline, CDR1 SNHLY and CDR2 FYNNEI. This CDR3 is built from 14 residues. V was clipped by 2 bases and J by 3 bases; unmatched bases: 1. CDR3 amino acids: CASSESGGGYEQYF. The CDR3 nucleotides are TGTGCCAGCAGTGAAAGCGGGGGGGGCTACGAGCAGTACTTC.

This chain's CDR3 is CASSLLGQGGTEAFF. Written as DNA, the CDR3 is TGTGCCAGCAGCTTACTGGGGCAGGGTGGGACTGAAGCTTTCTTT. The chain carries TRBV11-2 and TRBJ1-1; perhaps TRBD1 as D (5 bases). The CDR3 contains 15 residues. With 2 bases removed from V and 5 bases from J, the gap between germline ends came to 15 bases. The V gene's germline CDR1 is SGHAT and CDR2 FQNNGV.

The gene calls are TRBV7-9 and TRBJ2-1, with TRBD2 identical over 9 bases. This CDR3 is 17 amino acids long. With V trimmed by 5 bases and J by 4 bases, 12 bases remained unmatched. From germline, CDR1 is SEHNR and CDR2 FQNEAQ (reference sequence). CDR3 DNA: TGTGCCAGCAGCCCCCCGGCTAGCGGGGAACATTACAATGAGCAGTTCTTC. Translated, it gives CASSPPASGEHYNEQFF.

The chain combines TRBV3-1 (or the pseudogene TRBV3-2) with TRBJ1-6; tentative D call: TRBD1 (5 bases). V lost 3 bases and J 15 bases, leaving 15 bases between the germline ends. CDR1 and CDR2 from the germline V gene are LGHDT and YNNKEL (reference sequence). The CDR3 covers 13 residues. The DNA of the CDR3 is TGTGCCAGCAGCCAGGATGAATCGGGGGTCCTCCACTTT. Translated: CASSQDESGVLHF.